Sequencing of this TCR beta chain was carried out in a study of blood T cell repertoires in COVID-19. Study-level information: Sites across the United States, Italy and Spain contributed samples from acute and convalescent COVID-19. The analysed material was cDNA or gDNA that came from T cells, B-cell-depleted T cells, or PBMCs.

In the original analysis: By means of reference gene primer amplification, nucleated cell counts were estimated. Using immunoSEQ multiplex PCR, the repertoire was profiled, and TCRdb retains in-frame clones only, with some absent. V, J and clone size are taken as reported in that table, and D and trimming were inferred from the DNA itself. The sample carries approximately 210,000 clones, around 82% recorded once. This clone was counted a few times. Looked up from germline, CDR1 is SGHVS and CDR2 is FQNEAQ. V shed 7 bases and J 1 base; nucleotides not matched to a gene: 17. The CDR3 is made up of 18 amino acids.

Sequencing input: peripheral blood. This receptor was taken from a man aged 45-65 years with active or convalescent COVID-19. The rearrangement joins TRBV7-8 to TRBJ1-1; TRBD1 agrees at 8 bases. The CDR3: CASNPRTGSDKRNTEAFF. CDR3 coding DNA: TGTGCCAGCAACCCCCGGACAGGGAGCGATAAGAGGAACACTGAAGCTTTCTTT.